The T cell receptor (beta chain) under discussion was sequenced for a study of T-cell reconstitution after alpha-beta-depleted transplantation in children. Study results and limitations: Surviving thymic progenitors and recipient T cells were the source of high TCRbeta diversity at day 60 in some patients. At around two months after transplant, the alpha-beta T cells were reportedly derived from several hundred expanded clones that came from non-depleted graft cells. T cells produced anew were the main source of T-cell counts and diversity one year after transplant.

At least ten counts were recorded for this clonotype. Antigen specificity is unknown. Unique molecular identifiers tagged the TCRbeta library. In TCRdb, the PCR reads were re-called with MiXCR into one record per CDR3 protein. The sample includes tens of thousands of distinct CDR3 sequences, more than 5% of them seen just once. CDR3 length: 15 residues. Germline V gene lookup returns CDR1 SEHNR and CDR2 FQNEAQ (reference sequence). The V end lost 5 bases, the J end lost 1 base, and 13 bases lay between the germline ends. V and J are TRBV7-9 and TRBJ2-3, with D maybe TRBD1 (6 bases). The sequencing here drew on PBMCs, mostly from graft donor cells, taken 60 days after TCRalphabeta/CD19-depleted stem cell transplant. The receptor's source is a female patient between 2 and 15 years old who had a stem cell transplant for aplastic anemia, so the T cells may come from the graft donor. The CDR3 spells CASSPDSPGTDTQYF. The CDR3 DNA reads TGTGCCAGCAGCCCGGACAGCCCTGGCACAGATACGCAGTATTTT.